The next 6 T cell receptor beta chains were all read from a single sample in a study of cytomegalovirus exposure and HLA in healthy donors. A multiplex PCR was run with 60 Vbeta primers and 13 Jbeta primers. Data came from immunoSEQ multiplex PCR; TCRdb stores just in-frame clones and leaves some out. The repertoire holds approximately 190,000 clones, with nearly 80% as singletons. The sequenced sample was PBMCs. All receptors derive from a woman aged 30 to 39 in good health and CMV-seropositive.

This clone has just one count. The chain employs TRBV9 and TRBJ2-1, with D maybe TRBD1 (5 bases). Germline V gene sequence: CDR1 SGDLS, CDR2 YYNGEE. Trimming cost V 2 bases and J 6 bases, with 12 bases left between them. The CDR3 contains 14 residues. CDR3: CASSVGLDSNEQFF. The CDR3 DNA reads TGTGCCAGCAGCGTCGGCCTAGACAGCAATGAGCAGTTCTTC.

The V and J genes are TRBV5-6 and TRBJ2-2; a weak D match, TRBD1 (5 bases). V was shortened by 0 bases and J by 3 bases, with 9 bases between the two germline ends. The germline gives CDR1 SGHDT, CDR2 YYEEEE. This CDR3 contains 15 residues. The chain's CDR3 is CASSLAGRDTGELFF. The CDR3 region has the DNA TGTGCCAGCAGCTTGGCCGGCAGGGACACCGGGGAGCTGTTTTTT.

This clone came up once. This chain connects TRBV6-1 to TRBJ1-3; no firm D call. The CDR3 has 14 amino acids. The V end was cut by 8 bases, the J end by 0 bases, with 11 bases between. Germline-derived CDR1 and CDR2 are MNHNS and SASEGT. CDR3 protein: CASGEGFSGNTIYF. The CDR3 nucleotides are TGTGCCAGCGGCGAGGGCTTCTCTGGAAACACCATATATTTT.

The chain employs TRBV28 and TRBJ2-2; possibly TRBD2 for D (6 bases). Germline V lookup: CDR1 MDHEN, CDR2 SYDVKM. The CDR3 sequence is 14 residues long. V lost 6 bases, J lost 8 bases, and 16 bases lay in between. The CDR3 is CASRRSAGLGELFF. In DNA form, the CDR3 reads TGTGCCAGCAGGAGGTCTGCGGGGTTGGGGGAGCTGTTTTTT. The full variable domain, in which reference TRBV28 and TRBJ2-2 provide the parts outside the CDR3, is DVKVTQSSRYLVKRTGEKVFLECVQDMDHENMFWYRQDPGLGLRLIYFSYDVKMKEKGDIPEGYSVSREKKERFSLILESASTNQTSMYLCASRRSAGLGELFFGEGSRLTVL.

This clone came up once. The junction departs from germline at one end; a sequencing error may be responsible. The V gene is TRBV7-7, the J gene TRBJ1-1; no firm D call. The CDR3 consists of 11 residues. Germline V gives CDR1 SSHAT, CDR2 FNYEAQ (reference sequence). For the CDR3, the DNA is TGTGCTAGCAGCTTAGAACAGCTAGCTTTCTTT. Amino acid sequence: CASSLEQLAFF.

This clone was picked up a small number of times. The chain couples TRBV2 to TRBJ2-3; 7 positions match TRBD2. The germline V gene encodes CDR1 SNHLY and CDR2 FYNNEI. V lost 5 bases to trimming and J lost 2 bases; unmatched junction nucleotides: 4. This CDR3 comprises 14 residues. CDR3 coding DNA: TGTGCCAGCAGTTTCGGGGGGTTCACAGATACGCAGTATTTT. This sequence encodes CASSFGGFTDTQYF.